The rows below give T cell receptor beta chains drawn from one sample of a study of blood T cells in healthy people across ages. TCRdb re-analysed the 5' RACE reads in MiXCR, keeping a single row per CDR3 protein. This sample has 700,000 to 850,000 distinct CDR3 sequences, with approximately 35% found just once. The specimen sequenced was blood. These TCRs come from a man aged 18 to 35 in good health. CDR3s include the opening cysteine and the closing phenylalanine or tryptophan. The D gene is left open where the match is weak. Some rows have no size entry. The others give once, few or many, or a class for an expanded clone.

abundance | d_gene | j_gene | v_gene | CDR3aa | CDR3nt
. | TRBD1 | TRBJ2-3 | TRBV5-6 | CASSSPGGKTDTQYF | TGTGCCAGCAGCTCCCCAGGGGGTAAAACAGATACGCAGTATTTT
. | . | TRBJ2-2 | TRBV10-3 | CATSDLGRGAAGELFF | TGTGCCACCAGTGACCTAGGCAGGGGGGCCGCCGGGGAGCTGTTTTTT
. | . | TRBJ1-1 | TRBV12-3/TRBV12-4 | CASSLGGRITEAFF | TGTGCCAGCAGTTTAGGAGGCCGGATCACTGAAGCTTTCTTT
. | TRBD2 | TRBJ2-3 | TRBV29-1 | CSVAGTSGGTDTQYF | TGCAGCGTTGCCGGGACTAGCGGGGGGACAGATACGCAGTATTTT
. | . | TRBJ2-1 | TRBV25-1 | CASRGSFRAYNEQFF | TGTGCCAGCAGGGGCAGCTTTAGGGCCTACAATGAGCAGTTCTTC
. | . | TRBJ2-6 | TRBV15 | CATSILQALARNSGANVLTF | TGTGCCACCAGCATCTTACAGGCCCTAGCTAGGAATTCTGGGGCCAACGTCCTGACTTTC
. | . | TRBJ1-4 | TRBV4-3 | CAGSQAAQGNEKLFF | TGCGCCGGCAGCCAAGCGGCACAGGGTAATGAAAAACTGTTTTTT
. | . | TRBJ2-6 | TRBV20-1 | CSARRQTGANVLTF | TGCAGTGCTAGAAGACAGACTGGGGCCAACGTCCTGACTTTC
few | TRBD2 | TRBJ2-1 | TRBV9 | CASSLLRLADYNEQFF | TGTGCCAGCAGCCTATTACGACTAGCGGACTACAATGAGCAGTTCTTC
few | TRBD1 | TRBJ1-3 | TRBV4-3 | CASSQGPGQDSGNTIYF | TGCGCCAGCAGCCAAGGGCCGGGACAGGACTCTGGAAACACCATATATTTT
. | . | TRBJ1-2 | TRBV7-2 | CASSSTRYPNYGYTF | TGTGCCAGCAGCTCCACACGGTATCCTAACTATGGCTACACCTTC
. | . | TRBJ1-4 | TRBV5-1 | CASSPQAQGLLEKLFF | TGCGCCAGCAGCCCACAGGCTCAGGGGCTACTTGAAAAACTGTTTTTT
. | . | TRBJ1-4 | TRBV20-1 | CSAFHQGLGEKLFF | TGCAGTGCATTCCATCAGGGTCTAGGTGAAAAACTGTTTTTT
. | . | TRBJ1-1 | TRBV20-1 | CSARWIGTEAFF | TGCAGTGCTAGATGGATTGGCACTGAAGCTTTCTTT
. | TRBD2 | TRBJ2-7 | TRBV5-1 | CASSLSLASGAAEQYF | TGCGCCAGCAGCTTGTCACTGGCTAGCGGGGCCGCCGAGCAGTACTTC
. | TRBD1 | TRBJ1-4 | TRBV30 | CALGTGILEKLSF | TGTGCCTTGGGGACAGGAATACTTGAAAAACTGTCTTTT
. | TRBD2 | TRBJ2-5 | TRBV4-1 | CASSQRPGTSTETQYF | TGCGCCAGCAGCCAACGTCCCGGGACTAGTACGGAGACCCAGTACTTC
few | . | TRBJ2-7 | TRBV14 | CASSQYRSYEQYF | TGTGCCAGCAGCCAATACAGGTCCTACGAGCAGTACTTC
. | . | TRBJ1-2 | TRBV24-1 | CATSDFRGRGGYTF | TGTGCCACCAGTGATTTTAGGGGCCGAGGTGGCTACACCTTC
. | TRBD2 | TRBJ2-4 | TRBV11-2 | CASSSKGLAGEEQYF | TGTGCCAGCAGCTCAAAGGGACTAGCGGGAGAAGAGCAGTACTTC
. | . | TRBJ2-1 | TRBV12-3/TRBV12-4 | CAIQGGTVNNEQFF | TGTGCCATCCAGGGGGGGACCGTAAACAATGAGCAGTTCTTC
few | . | TRBJ1-5 | TRBV9 | CASSVGWSDNQPQHF | TGTGCCAGCAGCGTAGGATGGTCAGACAATCAGCCCCAGCATTTT
. | . | TRBJ2-7 | TRBV18 | CASSEFGEQYF | TGTGCCAGCTCAGAGTTTGGCGAGCAGTACTTC
. | . | TRBJ2-5 | TRBV7-2 | CASSGHETQYF | TGTGCCAGCAGCGGACATGAGACCCAGTACTTC
many | TRBD2 | TRBJ2-7 | TRBV9 | CASSVGLAGGYEQYF | TGTGCCAGCAGCGTAGGGCTAGCGGGCGGATACGAGCAGTACTTC
many | . | TRBJ2-5 | TRBV4-3 | CASSQDSGREETQYF | TGCGCCAGCAGCCAAGATAGTGGCAGGGAAGAGACCCAGTACTTC
. | TRBD1 | TRBJ1-3 | TRBV7-9 | CASSSDREGNTIYF | TGTGCCAGCAGCTCTGACAGGGAAGGAAACACCATATATTTT
few | . | TRBJ2-5 | TRBV20-1 | CSARDVGTGRETQYF | TGCAGTGCTAGAGACGTCGGAACAGGGAGAGAGACCCAGTACTTC
many | TRBD1 | TRBJ2-5 | TRBV7-2 | CASSQQGRGQETQYF | TGTGCCAGCAGCCAACAAGGCAGGGGGCAAGAGACCCAGTACTTC
. | . | TRBJ2-7 | TRBV30 | CAWELARELYF | TGTGCCTGGGAACTAGCAAGGGAGCTGTACTTC
few | TRBD1 | TRBJ1-6 | TRBV30 | CAWNPGTEPADNSPLHF | TGTGCCTGGAACCCCGGGACAGAGCCAGCTGATAATTCACCCCTCCACTTT
. | . | TRBJ2-7 | TRBV6-2/TRBV6-3 | CASSRLRESEQYF | TGTGCCAGCAGCCGGCTCAGGGAATCCGAGCAGTACTTC
. | TRBD2 | TRBJ2-1 | TRBV20-1 | CSARSLAGEGSSYNEQFF | TGCAGTGCTAGGAGTCTAGCGGGAGAGGGGAGCTCCTACAATGAGCAGTTCTTC
. | . | TRBJ1-2 | TRBV24-1 | CATSQGPGGYTF | TGTGCCACCAGTCAGGGGCCAGGTGGCTACACCTTC
many | . | TRBJ1-4 | TRBV25-1 | CASSDPLIDEKLFF | TGTGCCAGCAGTGATCCGCTCATTGATGAAAAACTGTTTTTT
. | TRBD2 | TRBJ2-7 | TRBV7-2 | CASSLVLAGDEQYF | TGTGCCAGCAGCTTAGTTCTAGCGGGGGATGAGCAGTACTTC
. | . | TRBJ1-2 | TRBV6-5 | CASSRSGANYGYTF | TGTGCCAGCAGCCGTTCAGGGGCAAACTATGGCTACACCTTC
many | . | TRBJ2-7 | TRBV5-1 | CASSLGIGVRYEQYF | TGCGCCAGCAGCTTGGGAATCGGGGTTCGCTACGAGCAGTACTTC
. | . | TRBJ1-4 | TRBV5-1 | CASSRDRSDNEKLFF | TGCGCCAGCAGCCGAGACAGGAGCGATAATGAAAAACTGTTTTTT
few | TRBD1 | TRBJ1-4 | TRBV3-1 | CASSQGGDRRDGGNEKLFF | TGTGCCAGCAGCCAAGGGGGGGACAGGCGCGACGGAGGTAATGAAAAACTGTTTTTT
. | TRBD2 | TRBJ2-3 | TRBV30 | CAWSLLAGISDTQYF | TGTGCCTGGAGTTTATTAGCGGGGATCTCAGATACGCAGTATTTT
. | . | TRBJ2-3 | TRBV21-1 | CASSGLPGKYTQYF | TGTGCCAGCAGCGGGCTCCCGGGCAAGTATACGCAGTATTTT
few | . | TRBJ2-3 | TRBV20-1 | CSARPLQGWADTQYF | TGCAGTGCTAGACCCCTCCAGGGGTGGGCAGATACGCAGTATTTT
. | . | TRBJ2-1 | TRBV5-1 | CASNAVYNEQFF | TGCGCCAGCAACGCAGTCTACAATGAGCAGTTCTTC
. | TRBD2 | TRBJ2-4 | TRBV20-1 | CSARNSGSGNIQYF | TGCAGTGCTAGAAATAGCGGGAGTGGAAACATTCAGTACTTC
. | . | TRBJ1-2 | TRBV5-6 | CASRAIQNNYGYTF | TGTGCCAGCAGGGCCATTCAGAATAACTATGGCTACACCTTC